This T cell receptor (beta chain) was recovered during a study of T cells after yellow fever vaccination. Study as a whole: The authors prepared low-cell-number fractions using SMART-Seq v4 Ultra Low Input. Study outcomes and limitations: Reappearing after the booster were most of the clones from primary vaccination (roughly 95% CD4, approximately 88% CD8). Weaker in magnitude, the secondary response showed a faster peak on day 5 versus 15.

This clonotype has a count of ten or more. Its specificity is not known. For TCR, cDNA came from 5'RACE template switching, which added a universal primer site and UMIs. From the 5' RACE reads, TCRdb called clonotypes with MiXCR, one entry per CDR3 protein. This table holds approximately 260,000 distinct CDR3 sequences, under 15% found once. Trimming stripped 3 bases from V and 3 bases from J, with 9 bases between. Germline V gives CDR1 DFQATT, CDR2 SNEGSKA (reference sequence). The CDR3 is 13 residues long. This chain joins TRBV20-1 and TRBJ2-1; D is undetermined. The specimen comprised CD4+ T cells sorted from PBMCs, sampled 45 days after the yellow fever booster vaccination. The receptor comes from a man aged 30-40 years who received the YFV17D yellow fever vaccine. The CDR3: CSASGRVYNEQFF. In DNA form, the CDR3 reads TGCAGTGCTAGCGGGCGAGTCTACAATGAGCAGTTCTTC.